Below are 24 T cell receptor beta chains sequenced from a single sample in a study of Ad26.COV2.S vaccination and SARS-CoV-2 variants. Specified treatment: approximately 18 received Ad26.COV2.S at low or high dose, single or two shots; about 5 received placebo; per-sample allocation not given. Day 63 after the first injection of vaccine or placebo was the sampling time. Here immunoSEQ multiplex PCR was the method, and the copy in TCRdb shows in-frame clones only, minus some. The repertoire holds approximately 460,000 clones, 70% to 90% seen once, with 1.7% in the top ten. The sample in question was peripheral blood, obtained in a trial of Ad26.COV2.S vaccine versus placebo. The receptors derive from a person between 18 and 65 years old who received the Ad26.COV2.S COVID-19 vaccine or a placebo.

Concerning this clone itself: The junction does not match germline at one end; this may be a read error. The J gene is TRBJ2-1, the V gene TRBV20-1; D unresolved. The germline V gene encodes CDR1 DFQATT and CDR2 SNEGSKA (reference sequence). The CDR3 contains 8 residues. The CDR3 nucleotides read TGCAGTGCTAGAGATTTTCTCTTC. This translates into CSARDFLF.

The chain has TRBV27 and TRBJ1-1; a weak D match, TRBD1 (5 bases). Germline V gives CDR1 MNHEY, CDR2 SMNVEV (reference sequence). Trimming removed 2 bases at V and 2 bases at J, with 12 bases between. CDR3 size: 15 residues. CDR3 sequence reads: CASSLRGQGNTEAFF. Written as DNA, the CDR3 is TGTGCCAGCAGTTTAAGGGGTCAGGGCAACACTGAAGCTTTCTTT.

The chain employs TRBV7-2 and TRBJ1-1, with D perhaps TRBD1 (5 bases). Per germline, CDR1 SGHTA and CDR2 FQGNSA. The V and J ends lost 3 bases and 1 base respectively, with 9 bases between them. The CDR3 is 14 residues long. The chain's CDR3 is CASSFGGTNTEAFF. CDR3 DNA sequence: TGTGCCAGCAGCTTCGGGGGTACGAACACTGAAGCTTTCTTT.

The CDR3 loop is CSGGQTTEQYF. For the CDR3, the DNA is TGCAGCGGCGGACAGACAACAGAGCAGTACTTC. This sequence joins TRBV29-1 and TRBJ2-7, with D maybe TRBD1 (6 bases). Germline loops: CDR1 SQVTM, CDR2 ANQGSEA. The CDR3 sequence is 11 residues long. Trimming stripped 7 bases from V and 7 bases from J, with 14 bases between.

The chain carries TRBV7-2 and TRBJ1-6, with TRBD1 matching 8 bases. Germline V gene sequence: CDR1 SGHTA, CDR2 FQGNSA. The CDR3 covers 16 residues. Trimming cost V 5 bases and J 3 bases; bases outside gene matches: 6. The chain's CDR3 is CASSTQGTGYNSPLHF. In nucleotides, the CDR3 is TGTGCCAGCAGCACCCAGGGGACAGGCTATAATTCACCCCTCCACTTT.

The table lists this clone with a count of one. The chain recombines TRBV5-1 with TRBJ2-1, with D possibly being TRBD1 or TRBD2 (5 bases each). The V and J ends lost 0 bases and 12 bases respectively, with 7 bases between them. Germline CDR1 reads SGHRS; CDR2 reads YFSETQ. The CDR3 sequence is 11 residues long. This chain's CDR3 is CASSLEGPQFF. The CDR3 bases are TGCGCCAGCAGCTTGGAGGGACCGCAGTTCTTC.

The V and J genes are TRBV7-2 and TRBJ2-1; D is undetermined. V was clipped by 4 bases and J by 0 bases, with 10 bases between them. This CDR3 has 15 residues. CDR1 is SGHTA and CDR2 is FQGNSA in the germline V gene. Written as DNA, the CDR3 is TGTGCCAGCAGCTACTTACACCGCTCCTACAATGAGCAGTTCTTC. Translated, it gives CASSYLHRSYNEQFF.

On this clone itself: At the DNA level, this CDR3 is encoded by other sequences in the same sample as well. The rearrangement links TRBV30 to TRBJ1-5; D remains unclear. This CDR3 is built from 14 residues. V lost 0 bases and J lost 4, with 10 bases in between. Germline assignment: CDR1 GTSNPN and CDR2 SVGIG (reference sequence). This CDR3 is CAWSVGRSNQPQHF. The CDR3, as DNA: TGTGCCTGGAGTGTGGGCAGGAGTAATCAGCCCCAGCATTTT.

V and J are TRBV2 and TRBJ2-1; TRBD2 aligns across 8 bases. Germline V lookup: CDR1 SNHLY, CDR2 FYNNEI. V lost 6 bases, J lost 7 bases, and 11 bases stayed unmatched. The CDR3 is 15 residues long. The CDR3: CASSQEAVAGNEQFF. Here the CDR3 DNA reads TGTGCCAGCAGCCAAGAGGCGGTAGCGGGGAATGAGCAGTTCTTC.

CDR3: CASKAWGFREQFF. CDR3 sequence (DNA): TGTGCCAGTAAGGCCTGGGGGTTCAGGGAGCAGTTCTTC. The chain recombines TRBV19 with TRBJ2-1; D could derive from TRBD1 or TRBD2 (5 bases each). CDR3 length: 13 amino acids. Trimming pared 7 bases from V and 10 bases from J, leaving 17 bases between. CDR1 is LNHDA, CDR2 SQIVND, per germline (reference sequence).

V gene TRBV5-1 combines with J gene TRBJ2-7, with D perhaps TRBD1 (5 bases). Germline V CDR1 and CDR2: SGHRS, YFSETQ. V lost 5 bases to trimming and J lost 4 bases, with 10 bases between them. The CDR3 loop spans 12 amino acids. The chain's CDR3 is CASSQRGYEQYF. The CDR3 DNA reads as TGCGCCAGCAGTCAAAGGGGATACGAGCAGTACTTC.

This rearrangement joins TRBV7-9 to TRBJ1-5; D perhaps matches TRBD1 (5 bases). Trimming removed 5 bases at V and 0 bases at J, with 11 bases between. This CDR3 is 15 amino acids long. Germline V CDR1 and CDR2: SEHNR, FQNEAQ (reference sequence). The CDR3 sequence: CASSGGADSNQPQHF. The CDR3 coding sequence is TGTGCCAGCAGCGGTGGGGCGGATAGCAATCAGCCCCAGCATTTT.

V and J are TRBV11-2 and TRBJ1-5, with D perhaps TRBD1 (6 bases). CDR1 is SGHAT, CDR2 FQNNGV, per germline. The CDR3 loop spans 18 amino acids. Trimming removed 0 bases at V and 4 bases at J, with 19 bases between. The CDR3 here is CASSLDGRGGEINQPQHF. The DNA for the CDR3 is TGTGCCAGCAGCTTAGACGGCAGGGGAGGGGAGATTAATCAGCCCCAGCATTTT.

The chain uses TRBV28 and TRBJ2-6; 12 bases are a match to TRBD1. Per germline, CDR1 MDHEN and CDR2 SYDVKM. V lost 7 bases, J lost 3 bases, and 7 bases stayed unmatched. CDR3 length: 17 amino acids. The CDR3 coding sequence is TGTGCCAGCACGGGACAGGGGGCGCGATATGGGGCCAACGTCCTGACTTTC. This gives the protein CASTGQGARYGANVLTF.

The chain recombines TRBV6-5 with TRBJ2-7; D is ambiguous. Germline V gene lookup returns CDR1 MNHEY and CDR2 SVGAGI. The CDR3 is made up of 13 amino acids. Trimming removed 7 bases from V and 1 base from J, with 11 bases in between. CDR3 nucleotide sequence: TGTGCCAGCACCCGGACGGATTCCTACGAGCAGTACTTC. This translates into CASTRTDSYEQYF.

J is TRBJ1-5 and V is TRBV4-3, with TRBD1 as a possible D gene (6 bases). This CDR3 is 16 amino acids long. The V end was cut by 0 bases, the J end by 9 bases, with 18 bases between. Per germline, CDR1 LGHNA and CDR2 YSLEER. The DNA for the CDR3 is TGCGCCAGCAGCCAAGATTTCGGGACACCAAGACCGCCCCAGCATTTT. It encodes CASSQDFGTPRPPQHF.

V gene TRBV6-4 combines with J gene TRBJ1-5; 7 bases line up with TRBD1. With V trimmed by 6 bases and J by 4 bases, 12 bases remained unmatched. Germline-derived CDR1 and CDR2 are MRHNA and SNTAGT. This CDR3 spans 16 amino acids. Written as DNA, the CDR3 is TGTGCCAGCAGCGACGGATTCGGACAGGAGAATCAGCCCCAGCATTTT. It translates to CASSDGFGQENQPQHF.

This sequence joins TRBV4-1 and TRBJ2-3; weak D call: TRBD2 (5 bases). Germline V CDR1 and CDR2: MGHRA, YSYEKL. CDR3 size: 15 residues. V was shortened by 4 bases and J by 2 bases, with 13 bases between the two germline ends. For the CDR3, the DNA is TGCGCCAGCAGCCCTCGGGAAGGGATCACAGATACGCAGTATTTT. Translation: CASSPREGITDTQYF.

The chain carries TRBV27 and TRBJ1-3; D is unresolved. The germline V gene encodes CDR1 MNHEY and CDR2 SMNVEV (reference sequence). The CDR3 loop spans 19 amino acids. V was trimmed by 6 bases and J by 0 bases, leaving 24 bases between them. CDR3 amino acids: CASSPLAPPRVASGNTIYF. In DNA form, the CDR3 reads TGTGCCAGCAGCCCTTTGGCCCCCCCACGGGTCGCCTCTGGAAACACCATATATTTT.

The gene calls are TRBV2 and TRBJ1-5, with 8 bases fitting TRBD1. Germline V gives CDR1 SNHLY, CDR2 FYNNEI. The V segment lost 6 bases and the J segment 0 bases; nucleotides outside the gene matches: 1. The CDR3 is made up of 14 amino acids. This CDR3 reads CASRTGVSNQPQHF. CDR3 sequence (DNA): TGTGCCAGCAGGACAGGGGTTAGCAATCAGCCCCAGCATTTT.

In this sample, this clone turned up a few times. The gene calls are TRBV6-2 or TRBV6-3 and TRBJ1-1; a weak D match, TRBD1 (6 bases). CDR3 length: 14 residues. The V gene lost 8 bases and the J gene lost 5 bases, with 18 bases spanning the gap. Looked up from germline, CDR1 is MNHEY and CDR2 is SVGEGT. As DNA, the CDR3 is TGTGCCAGCGGCCAGACAGGATCTGCGACTGAAGCTTTCTTT. It yields the protein CASGQTGSATEAFF.

The J gene is TRBJ1-1, the V gene TRBV19; TRBD1 matches 7 bases. V shed 7 bases and J 6 bases; nucleotides not matched to a gene: 8. The CDR3 contains 13 residues. The germline V gene has CDR1 LNHDA and CDR2 SQIVND (reference sequence). The DNA for the CDR3 is TGTGCCAGTACCCCCAAAACAGGGGCTGAAGCTTTCTTT. Translating it yields CASTPKTGAEAFF. The entire variable domain, with the rest obtained from reference TRBV19 and TRBJ1-1, is as follows: DGGITQSPKYLFRKEGQNVTLSCEQNLNHDAMYWYRQDPGQGLRLIYYSQIVNDFQKGDIAEGYSVSREKKESFPLTVTSAQKNPTAFYLCASTPKTGAEAFFGQGTRLTVV.

V is TRBV28 and J is TRBJ2-3, with D tentatively TRBD1 (6 bases). V was pared by 6 bases and J by 2 bases, with 15 bases between. CDR1 is MDHEN and CDR2 is SYDVKM in the germline V gene. CDR3 length: 15 residues. CDR3 nucleotides: TGTGCCAGCAGACCCACGGGACATTCCACAGATACGCAGTATTTT. It encodes CASRPTGHSTDTQYF.

The chain carries TRBV5-5 and TRBJ2-7; a possible D gene is TRBD1 (6 bases). CDR3 size: 19 residues. V was shortened by 4 bases and J by 2 bases, with 28 bases between the two germline ends. In germline, CDR1 is SGHKS, CDR2 YYEKEE (reference sequence). This chain's CDR3 is CASSRGKDKLHGFTYEQYF. As DNA, the CDR3 is TGTGCCAGCAGCAGGGGGAAAGACAAGCTACACGGGTTTACCTACGAGCAGTACTTC.